Following are 9 T cell receptor beta chains from one sample sequenced in a study of cytomegalovirus exposure and HLA in healthy donors. Sequenced by immunoSEQ multiplex PCR; TCRdb stores in-frame clones only, minus some. The table lists fewer than 250,000 clones, approximately 88% of them singletons. Sequencing input: PBMCs. These receptors were obtained from a woman in her twenties or thirties in good health and CMV-seropositive.

The V and J genes are TRBV11-2 and TRBJ1-5; D not resolved. V lost 5 bases, J lost 4 bases, and 21 bases lay in between. CDR3 length: 17 residues. The V gene's germline CDR1 is SGHAT and CDR2 FQNNGV. The CDR3 loop reads CASSPGKLSYGNQPQHF. Written as DNA, the CDR3 is TGTGCCAGCAGCCCTGGGAAGCTGTCCTACGGTAATCAGCCCCAGCATTTT.

The chain recombines TRBV5-8 with TRBJ2-7; D is tentatively TRBD1 or TRBD2 (5 bases each). Between the trimmed V and J ends, which lost 6 bases and 0 bases, there was a span of 13 bases. This CDR3 has 14 residues. Germline assignment: CDR1 SGHTS and CDR2 YDEGEE. CDR3 amino acids: CASTPGTSSYEQYF. The CDR3 DNA sequence: TGTGCCAGCACCCCCGGGACGAGCTCCTACGAGCAGTACTTC.

This sequence joins TRBV5-6 and TRBJ1-2, with TRBD1 as a possible D gene (5 bases). Trimming took 6 bases from V and 4 from J, leaving 10 bases between them. The CDR3 runs 12 residues. CDR1 and CDR2 from the germline V gene are SGHDT and YYEEEE. CDR3 loop: CASTLGGYGYTF. The CDR3 DNA is TGTGCCAGCACGCTCGGGGGCTATGGCTACACCTTC.

The V call is TRBV10-1, the J call TRBJ1-1, with D hard to call. The germline V and J ends were trimmed by 6 bases and 2 bases, with 10 bases remaining between them. This CDR3 region has 13 residues. CDR1 is WNHNN and CDR2 is SYGVQD in the germline V gene (reference sequence). The CDR3 DNA reads TGCGCCAGCAGAGAACAGTTAAACACTGAAGCTTTCTTT. Translating gives CASREQLNTEAFF.

This chain connects TRBV27 to TRBJ2-2, with 11 bases fitting TRBD2. The CDR3 extends over 16 amino acids. The V gene end was trimmed by 4 bases and the J gene end by 2 bases; junction bases not matched to a gene: 3. Per the germline V gene, CDR1 is MNHEY and CDR2 is SMNVEV (reference sequence). This CDR3 is CASSSTSGINTGELFF. The CDR3 bases are TGTGCCAGCAGTTCGACTAGCGGGATTAACACCGGGGAGCTGTTTTTT.

The V and J genes are TRBV6-5 and TRBJ1-5; 7 bases agree with TRBD1. V dropped 6 bases and J dropped 0; count of bases not matched to a gene: 5. Germline lookup yields CDR1 MNHEY and CDR2 SVGAGI. The CDR3 consists of 15 residues. CDR3 protein: CASRAYRGSNQPQHF. For the CDR3, the DNA is TGTGCCAGCAGAGCCTACAGGGGTAGCAATCAGCCCCAGCATTTT.

As regards this clone: Other DNA sequences within the sample encode an identical CDR3. The chain has TRBV7-2 and TRBJ1-5; D is ambiguous. There are 16 residues in the CDR3. The V end was cut by 1 base, the J end by 0 bases, with 10 bases between. CDR1 SGHTA and CDR2 FQGNSA come from the germline V gene. CDR3 residues: CASSLVGGYSNQPQHF. For the CDR3, the DNA is TGTGCCAGCAGCTTAGTGGGTGGTTATAGCAATCAGCCCCAGCATTTT.

This chain links TRBV7-9 with TRBJ2-1, with 11 bases aligning to TRBD2. Trimming removed 11 bases from V and 9 bases from J; junction bases left unmatched: 9. This CDR3 is 13 amino acids long. CDR1 and CDR2 (germline): SEHNR, FQNEAQ (reference sequence). The CDR3 bases are TGTGCCGAGGATAGCGGGAGGGCCGGTGAGCAGTTCTTC. Translation: CAEDSGRAGEQFF.

The sample holds one count of this clone. The rearrangement links TRBV27 to TRBJ2-1, with TRBD2 identical over 8 bases. CDR3 size: 15 residues. V trimming: 5 bases; J trimming: 3 bases; junction bases outside the gene matches: 6. From germline, CDR1 is MNHEY and CDR2 SMNVEV (reference sequence). The CDR3 protein is CASSVVAGIYNEQFF. The CDR3 bases are TGTGCCAGCAGTGTTGTAGCGGGAATCTACAATGAGCAGTTCTTC.